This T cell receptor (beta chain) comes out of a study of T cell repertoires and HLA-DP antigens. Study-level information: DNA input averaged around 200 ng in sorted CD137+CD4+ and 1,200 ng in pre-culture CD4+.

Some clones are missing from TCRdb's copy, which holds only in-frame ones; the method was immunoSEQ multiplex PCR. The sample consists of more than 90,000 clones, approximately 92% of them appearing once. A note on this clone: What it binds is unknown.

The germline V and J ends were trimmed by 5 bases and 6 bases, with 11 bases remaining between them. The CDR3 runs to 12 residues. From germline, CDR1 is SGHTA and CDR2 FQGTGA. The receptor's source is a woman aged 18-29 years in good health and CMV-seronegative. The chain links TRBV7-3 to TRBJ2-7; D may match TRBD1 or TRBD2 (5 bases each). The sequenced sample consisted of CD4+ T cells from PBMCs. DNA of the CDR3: TGTGCCAGCAGCCGGGACGGGGCCGAGCAGTACTTC. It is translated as CASSRDGAEQYF.